Following are 25 T cell receptor beta chains from one sample sequenced in a study of blood T cell repertoires in COVID-19. Produced via immunoSEQ multiplex PCR; TCRdb's table is partial and in-frame only. The sample has about 110,000 clones; 85% to 90% are singletons. Input material: peripheral blood. The receptors shown here come from a woman aged 55-70 years with COVID-19, enrolled during active disease.

V and J are TRBV4-2 and TRBJ2-7; 8 bases are a match to TRBD1. The CDR3 runs 15 residues. Losses at the gene ends were 6 bases for V and 3 bases for J; bases not matched to a gene: 10. From germline, CDR1 is LGHNA and CDR2 YNFKEQ. The CDR3 nucleotides read TGTGCCAGCAGTGGCCTCAGACAGGGGAACTACGAGCAGTACTTC. This codes for CASSGLRQGNYEQYF.

This clone was detected only once. V gene TRBV6-2 or TRBV6-3 combines with J gene TRBJ1-1; D uncertain. Germline V gene lookup returns CDR1 MNHEY and CDR2 SVGEGT. The CDR3 length is 15 residues. Trimming removed 0 bases from V and 10 bases from J, with 18 bases in between. CDR3: CASSYSSNSLRRAFF. The CDR3 region has the DNA TGTGCCAGCAGTTACTCGAGTAACAGCCTTCGGCGAGCTTTCTTT.

The V and J genes are TRBV6-5 and TRBJ1-1, with 7 positions matching TRBD1. Germline V gene sequence: CDR1 MNHEY, CDR2 SVGAGI. The CDR3 spans 13 residues. The V and J ends lost 4 bases and 10 bases, in that order; junction bases with no gene match: 9. CDR3 protein: CASSWGRQGVAFF. In nucleotides, the CDR3 is TGTGCCAGCAGTTGGGGACGGCAGGGGGTAGCTTTCTTT.

The rearrangement uses TRBV30 and TRBJ1-2; 7 positions agree with TRBD1. Germline loops: CDR1 GTSNPN, CDR2 SVGIG (reference sequence). The J segment lost 2 bases and the V segment lost 4 bases, leaving 10 bases of the junction unmatched. The CDR3 is 15 amino acids. CDR3 protein: CAWKTGTDLNYGYTF. DNA for the CDR3: TGTGCCTGGAAAACCGGGACAGACTTAAACTATGGCTACACCTTC.

In its sample, this clone was seen once. CDR3 nucleotides: TGCGCCAGCAGCTGGAGCGGACAGTTGAACACTGAAGCTTTCTTT. This translates into CASSWSGQLNTEAFF. The chain employs TRBV5-1 and TRBJ1-1; the D gene is possibly TRBD1 (6 bases). Germline assignment: CDR1 SGHRS and CDR2 YFSETQ. This CDR3 region has 15 residues. Trimming shortened V by 3 bases and J by 0 bases, and 12 bases separated the two germline ends.

The chain links TRBV9 to TRBJ1-3; D gene uncertain. Germline values: CDR1 SGDLS, CDR2 YYNGEE. Trimming took off 0 bases at V and 0 bases at J, with 7 bases between the two ends. The CDR3 length is 15 residues. The CDR3 DNA is TGTGCCAGCAGCGTAGAAGCTCTCTCTGGAAACACCATATATTTT. Translated, it gives CASSVEALSGNTIYF.

The V call is TRBV7-6, the J call TRBJ2-7, with TRBD2 as a possible D gene (5 bases). CDR3 length: 15 residues. The V and J ends lost 3 bases and 2 bases respectively, with 14 bases between them. Looked up from germline, CDR1 is SGHVS and CDR2 is FNYEAQ. CDR3 in amino acids: CASSFRPAGAYEQYF. The CDR3, as DNA: TGTGCCAGCAGCTTCAGACCGGCGGGTGCCTACGAGCAGTACTTC.

The V and J genes are TRBV7-9 and TRBJ1-6; 8 bases align to TRBD1. Germline V gives CDR1 SEHNR, CDR2 FQNEAQ (reference sequence). This CDR3 has 14 residues. V dropped 8 bases and J dropped 7; count of bases not matched to a gene: 7. CDR3 protein: CASAVGQGNSPLHF. The DNA for the CDR3 is TGTGCCAGCGCCGTCGGACAGGGAAATTCACCCCTCCACTTT.

V usage is TRBV19 and J usage is TRBJ1-2; 9 nucleotides line up with TRBD1. The CDR3 consists of 15 residues. V trimming: 9 bases; J trimming: 8 bases; junction bases outside the gene matches: 16. CDR1 LNHDA and CDR2 SQIVND come from the germline V gene (reference sequence). This chain's CDR3 is CASSPGTGKFGGYTF. In nucleotides, the CDR3 is TGTGCCAGCTCTCCCGGGACAGGGAAGTTCGGAGGCTACACCTTC.

This clone was recorded only once. V usage is TRBV10-1 and J usage is TRBJ2-3, with D perhaps TRBD2 (5 bases). Germline V CDR1 and CDR2: WNHNN, SYGVQD (reference sequence). This CDR3 is 16 amino acids long. V dropped 2 bases and J dropped 0 bases, with 12 bases sitting between them. CDR3: CASSEGSGHSTDTQYF. DNA for the CDR3: TGCGCCAGCAGTGAGGGGAGTGGTCACAGCACAGATACGCAGTATTTT.

This clone showed up just once. The V gene is TRBV7-9, the J gene TRBJ1-3, with 8 positions matching TRBD1. The CDR3 spans 16 residues. Per the germline V gene, CDR1 is SEHNR and CDR2 is FQNEAQ (reference sequence). The trim removed 3 bases at V and 4 bases at J, leaving 8 bases unmatched. The CDR3 protein is CASSLDRAGGGNTIYF. The CDR3, as DNA: TGTGCCAGCAGCTTGGACAGGGCCGGTGGAGGAAACACCATATATTTT.

This chain uses TRBV18 with TRBJ2-1, with 9 nucleotides matching TRBD2. Germline CDR1 and CDR2: KGHSH and LQKENI. V shed 5 bases, J shed 5 bases, and the junction held 13 bases outside the gene matches. CDR3 length equals 17 residues. CDR3: CASSTTIERGENNEQFF. In nucleotides, the CDR3 is TGTGCCAGCTCAACCACTATAGAGCGGGGGGAAAACAATGAGCAGTTCTTC. The full variable domain, rest sourced from reference TRBV18 and TRBJ2-1, is NAGVMQNPRHLVRRRGQEARLRCSPMKGHSHVYWYRQLPEEGLKFMVYLQKENIIDESGMPKERFSAEFPKEGPSILRIQQVVRGDSAAYFCASSTTIERGENNEQFFGPGTRLTVL.

This clone was seen a few times. CDR3 bases: TGTGCCATCAGTGATCAGAACATGAACACTGAAGCTTTCTTT. Protein sequence: CAISDQNMNTEAFF. The rearrangement uses TRBV10-3 and TRBJ1-1, with no clear D. The ends were cut back, 3 bases at V and 0 bases at J, with 8 bases in the middle. The length of the CDR3 is 14 residues. Germline V gives CDR1 ENHRY, CDR2 SYGVKD.

The chain is built from TRBV5-6 and TRBJ1-1; 7 bases line up with TRBD1. V lost 4 bases to trimming and J lost 1 base; unmatched junction nucleotides: 4. CDR1 and CDR2 (germline): SGHDT, YYEEEE. CDR3 size: 14 residues. The CDR3 DNA reads TGTGCCAGCAGCACCTGGACAGGGAACACTGAAGCTTTCTTT. Translation gives CASSTWTGNTEAFF. The entire variable domain, with the rest obtained from reference TRBV5-6 and TRBJ1-1, is as follows: DAGVTQSPTHLIKTRGQQVTLRCSPKSGHDTVSWYQQALGQGPQFIFQYYEEEERQRGNFPDRFSGHQFPNYSSELNVNALLLGDSALYLCASSTWTGNTEAFFGQGTRLTVV.

This clone occurred once. This sequence joins TRBV10-3 and TRBJ2-3; D is ambiguous. Germline-derived CDR1 and CDR2 are ENHRY and SYGVKD. This CDR3 is 14 amino acids long. V lost 0 bases, J lost 0 bases, and 4 bases lay in between. CDR3 loop: CAISESASTDTQYF. As DNA, the CDR3 is TGTGCCATCAGTGAGTCGGCTAGCACAGATACGCAGTATTTT.

The chain couples TRBV2 to TRBJ1-5; D possibly corresponds to TRBD1 (6 bases). Germline-derived CDR1 and CDR2 are SNHLY and FYNNEI. The CDR3 contains 15 residues. The V and J ends lost 8 bases and 1 base respectively, with 15 bases between them. The CDR3 is CASHVGGASNQPQHF. The CDR3 nucleotides read TGTGCCAGCCATGTGGGGGGGGCGAGCAATCAGCCCCAGCATTTT.

The gene calls are TRBV7-3 and TRBJ1-6, with 10 bases lining up with TRBD1. The CDR3 has 15 amino acids. Germline CDR1 SGHTA, CDR2 FQGTGA. V was pared by 5 bases and J by 10 bases, with 8 bases of the junction left unmatched. CDR3 in amino acids: CASSPSDRGESPLHF. Written as DNA, the CDR3 is TGTGCCAGCAGCCCCTCGGACAGGGGGGAATCACCCCTCCACTTT.

The gene calls are TRBV5-6 and TRBJ2-7; the D gene is possibly TRBD1 (5 bases). The ends were cut back, 2 bases at V and 2 bases at J, with 11 bases in the middle. CDR3 length: 14 residues. The germline V gene encodes CDR1 SGHDT and CDR2 YYEEEE. CDR3 loop: CASSFRAGAYEQYF. In nucleotides, the CDR3 is TGTGCCAGCAGCTTCAGGGCAGGAGCCTACGAGCAGTACTTC.

The chain links TRBV6-5 to TRBJ2-3; D uncertain. Trimming took off 5 bases at V and 1 base at J, with 13 bases between the two ends. The CDR3 loop spans 15 amino acids. Germline assignment: CDR1 MNHEY and CDR2 SVGAGI. CDR3 sequence: CASSPREPRTDTQYF. Written as DNA, the CDR3 is TGTGCCAGCAGTCCACGAGAGCCCCGCACAGATACGCAGTATTTT.

The chain combines TRBV7-9 with TRBJ1-5; D may be TRBD1 (5 bases). The germline V gene has CDR1 SEHNR and CDR2 FQNEAQ (reference sequence). V was cut by 1 base and J by 3 bases, with 13 bases left in between. The CDR3 length is 16 residues. CDR3 residues: CASSLDQGRTNQPQHF. The CDR3 bases are TGTGCCAGCAGCTTAGATCAGGGCCGGACCAATCAGCCCCAGCATTTT.

V usage is TRBV23-1 and J usage is TRBJ2-7; D is possibly TRBD2 (6 bases). TRBV23-1 is known as an ORF, though its function is uncertain. The ends were cut back, 6 bases at V and 7 bases at J, with 19 bases in the middle. The CDR3 spans 14 residues. This chain's CDR3 is CASSTTRDSGEQYF. The DNA of the CDR3 is TGCGCCAGCAGCACCACTCGGGACTCAGGGGAGCAGTACTTC.

DNA for the CDR3: TGTGCCAGTTCCCCGGGACAGTACTATGGCTACACCTTC. Encoded protein: CASSPGQYYGYTF. The chain joins TRBV27 to TRBJ1-2; 7 bases agree with TRBD1. Germline V gives CDR1 MNHEY, CDR2 SMNVEV (reference sequence). This CDR3 comprises 13 residues. The trim removed 9 bases at V and 3 bases at J, leaving 7 bases unmatched.

V is TRBV29-1 and J is TRBJ1-2; 8 bases line up with TRBD1. V shed 7 bases, J shed 6 bases, and the junction held 7 bases outside the gene matches. From germline, CDR1 is SQVTM and CDR2 ANQGSEA. This CDR3 comprises 12 residues. For the CDR3, the DNA is TGCAGCGCTGGTGGACAGGGAAATGGCTACACCTTC. Translation gives CSAGGQGNGYTF.

The chain employs TRBV4-3 and TRBJ2-7; the match to TRBD1 covers 9 bases. Germline CDR1 LGHNA, CDR2 YSLEER. V shed 0 bases, J shed 2 bases, and the junction held 11 bases outside the gene matches. CDR3 length: 18 residues. The CDR3 loop reads CASSQDRDRVGIPYEQYF. The CDR3 region has the DNA TGCGCCAGCAGCCAAGATCGGGACAGGGTGGGGATCCCCTACGAGCAGTACTTC.

The rearrangement uses TRBV18 and TRBJ1-1, with a tentative D call TRBD1 (5 bases). V was cut by 6 bases and J by 4 bases, with 12 bases left in between. The CDR3 has 13 residues. Per the germline V gene, CDR1 is KGHSH and CDR2 is LQKENI. The CDR3 protein is CASSSRGSTEAFF. The CDR3 bases are TGTGCCAGCTCCTCCCGGGGGAGCACTGAAGCTTTCTTT.